Each of the 5 T cell receptor beta chains below was sequenced from the same sample in a study of blood T cells in healthy people across ages. PCR was performed a second time for roughly 7 to 11 cycles using a sample-barcoded 5' primer and a J-beta primer mix. TCRdb recomputed calls from the 5' RACE reads with MiXCR, one row per CDR3 protein. The sample has about 1 million distinct CDR3 sequences, 45% seen once. Input material: blood. All receptors derive from a woman aged 60 to 75 in good health.

The CDR3 region has the DNA TGTGCCAGCTCATCGACGGGTGTCTACAATGAGCAGTTCTTC. Translated, it gives CASSSTGVYNEQFF. The chain links TRBV18 to TRBJ2-1, with D uncertain. The CDR3 contains 14 residues. Germline loops: CDR1 KGHSH, CDR2 LQKENI. Trimming pared 5 bases from V and 3 bases from J, leaving 11 bases between.

This clonotype was detected only a few times. The rearrangement joins TRBV27 to TRBJ2-3; D remains unclear. Trimming pared 6 bases from V and 6 bases from J, leaving 7 bases between. The CDR3 length is 11 residues. Germline V gene data show CDR1 as MNHEY and CDR2 as SMNVEV (reference sequence). The CDR3 DNA is TGTGCCAGCAGAACTATGGATACGCAGTATTTT. The encoded protein is CASRTMDTQYF.

A few counts support this clonotype. The V gene is TRBV12-3 or TRBV12-4, the J gene TRBJ2-1; weak D call: TRBD2 (5 bases). The V end was cut by 7 bases, the J end by 1 base, with 11 bases between. CDR3 length equals 14 residues. This CDR3 is CASTGSPSYNEQFF. Here the CDR3 DNA reads TGTGCCAGCACTGGGAGTCCGTCCTACAATGAGCAGTTCTTC.

About this clonotype: Given a much more abundant clone one base away, this may be a read error. The genes are TRBV12-3 or TRBV12-4 and TRBJ2-7; 7 bases are shared with TRBD2. V lost 5 bases and J lost 3; bases outside the gene matches: 7. CDR3 size: 14 residues. As DNA, the CDR3 is TGTGCCAGCAGTCTCAAGGCTAGCGGCTACGAGCAGTACTTC. Protein sequence: CASSLKASGYEQYF.

The chain combines TRBV10-3 with TRBJ1-5; 7 bases are a match to TRBD1. Germline lookup yields CDR1 ENHRY and CDR2 SYGVKD. Unmatched junction bases numbered 3, after V lost 2 bases and J lost 5 bases. The length of the CDR3 is 14 residues. The CDR3 coding sequence is TGTGCCATCAGTGAGGGGACAGTTTATCAGCCCCAGCATTTT. This translates into CAISEGTVYQPQHF.